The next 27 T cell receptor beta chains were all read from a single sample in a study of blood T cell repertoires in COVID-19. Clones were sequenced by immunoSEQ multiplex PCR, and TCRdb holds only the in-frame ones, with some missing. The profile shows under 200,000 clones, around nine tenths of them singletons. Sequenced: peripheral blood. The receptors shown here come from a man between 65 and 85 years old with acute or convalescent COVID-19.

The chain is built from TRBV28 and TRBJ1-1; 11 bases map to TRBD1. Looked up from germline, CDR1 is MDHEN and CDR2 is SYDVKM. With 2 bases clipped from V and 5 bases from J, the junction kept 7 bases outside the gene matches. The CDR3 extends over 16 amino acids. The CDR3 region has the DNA TGTGCCAGCAGTTTACGCGGGACAGGGGGAGGGACTGAAGCTTTCTTT. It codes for CASSLRGTGGGTEAFF.

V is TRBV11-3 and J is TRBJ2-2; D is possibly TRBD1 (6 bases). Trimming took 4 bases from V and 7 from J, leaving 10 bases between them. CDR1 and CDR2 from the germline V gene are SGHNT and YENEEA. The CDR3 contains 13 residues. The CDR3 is CASSWTVDGELFF. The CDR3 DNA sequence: TGTGCCAGCAGCTGGACAGTGGACGGGGAGCTGTTTTTT. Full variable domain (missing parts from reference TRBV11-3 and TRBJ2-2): EAGVVQSPRYKIIEKKQPVAFWCNPISGHNTLYWYLQNLGQGPELLIRYENEEAVDDSQLPKDRFSAERLKGVDSTLKIQPAELGDSAVYLCASSWTVDGELFFGEGSRLTVL.

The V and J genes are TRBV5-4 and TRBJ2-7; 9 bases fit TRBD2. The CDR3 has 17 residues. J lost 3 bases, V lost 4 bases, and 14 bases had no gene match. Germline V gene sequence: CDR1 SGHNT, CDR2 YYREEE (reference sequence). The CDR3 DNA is TGTGCCAGCAGCCGCAACCCTAGCGGGACTTTCGTCTACGAGCAGTACTTC. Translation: CASSRNPSGTFVYEQYF.

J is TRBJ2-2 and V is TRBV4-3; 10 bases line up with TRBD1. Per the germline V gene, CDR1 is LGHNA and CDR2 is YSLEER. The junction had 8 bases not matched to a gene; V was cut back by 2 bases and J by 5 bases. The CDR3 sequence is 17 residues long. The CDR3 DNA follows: TGCGCCAGCAGCCAACCGGACAGGGGGATCTCAACCGGGGAGCTGTTTTTT. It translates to CASSQPDRGISTGELFF.

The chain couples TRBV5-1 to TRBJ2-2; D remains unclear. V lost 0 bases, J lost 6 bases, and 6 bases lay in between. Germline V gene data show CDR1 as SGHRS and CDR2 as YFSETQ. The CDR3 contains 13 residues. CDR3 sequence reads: CASSLDMAGELFF. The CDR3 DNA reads TGCGCCAGCAGCTTGGACATGGCCGGGGAGCTGTTTTTT.

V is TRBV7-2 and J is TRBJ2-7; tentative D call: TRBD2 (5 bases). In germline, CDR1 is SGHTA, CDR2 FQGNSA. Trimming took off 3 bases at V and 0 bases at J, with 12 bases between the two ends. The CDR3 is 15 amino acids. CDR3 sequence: CASSFYGLASYEQYF. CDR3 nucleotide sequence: TGTGCCAGCAGCTTTTACGGGCTAGCCTCCTACGAGCAGTACTTC.

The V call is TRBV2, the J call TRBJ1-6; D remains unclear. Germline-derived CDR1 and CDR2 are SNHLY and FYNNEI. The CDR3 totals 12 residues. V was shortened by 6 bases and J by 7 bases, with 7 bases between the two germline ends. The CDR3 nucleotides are TGTGCCAGCAGCCCCGGGAATTCACCCCTCCACTTT. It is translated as CASSPGNSPLHF.

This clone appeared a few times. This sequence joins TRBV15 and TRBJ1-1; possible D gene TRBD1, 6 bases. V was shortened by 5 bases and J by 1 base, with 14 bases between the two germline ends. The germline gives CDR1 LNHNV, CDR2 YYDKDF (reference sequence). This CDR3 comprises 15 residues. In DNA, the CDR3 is TGTGCCACCAGCGGTCACAGGGACGAGAACACTGAAGCTTTCTTT. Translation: CATSGHRDENTEAFF.

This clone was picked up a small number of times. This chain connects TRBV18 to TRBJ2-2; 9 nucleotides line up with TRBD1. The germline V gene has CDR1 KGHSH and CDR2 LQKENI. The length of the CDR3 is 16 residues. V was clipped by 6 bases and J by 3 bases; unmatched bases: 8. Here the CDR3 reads CASSSRQGVDTGELFF. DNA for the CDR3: TGTGCCAGCTCGTCGAGACAGGGGGTTGACACCGGGGAGCTGTTTTTT.

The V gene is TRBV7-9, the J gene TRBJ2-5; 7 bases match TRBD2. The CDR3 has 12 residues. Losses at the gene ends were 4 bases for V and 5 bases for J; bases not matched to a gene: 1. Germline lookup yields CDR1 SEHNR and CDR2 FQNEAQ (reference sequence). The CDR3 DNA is TGTGCCAGCAGCTCGGGAGGCGAGACCCAGTACTTC. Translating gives CASSSGGETQYF.

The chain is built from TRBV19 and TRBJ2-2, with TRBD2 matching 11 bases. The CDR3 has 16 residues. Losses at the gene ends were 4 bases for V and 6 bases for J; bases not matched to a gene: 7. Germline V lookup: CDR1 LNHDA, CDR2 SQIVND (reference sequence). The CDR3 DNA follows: TGTGCCAGTAGTACTTATAGCGGGAGGGCCCCCGGGGAGCTGTTTTTT. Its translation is CASSTYSGRAPGELFF.

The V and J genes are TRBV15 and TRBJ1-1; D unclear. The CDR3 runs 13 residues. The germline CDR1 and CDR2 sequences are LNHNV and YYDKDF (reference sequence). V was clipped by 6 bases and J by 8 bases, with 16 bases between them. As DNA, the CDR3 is TGTGCCACCAGAGAGAACCAGGCAGCCGAAGCTTTCTTT. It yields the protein CATRENQAAEAFF. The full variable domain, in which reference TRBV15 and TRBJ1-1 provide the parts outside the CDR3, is DAMVIQNPRYQVTQFGKPVTLSCSQTLNHNVMYWYQQKSSQAPKLLFHYYDKDFNNEADTPDNFQSRRPNTSFCFLDIRSPGLGDTAMYLCATRENQAAEAFFGQGTRLTVV.

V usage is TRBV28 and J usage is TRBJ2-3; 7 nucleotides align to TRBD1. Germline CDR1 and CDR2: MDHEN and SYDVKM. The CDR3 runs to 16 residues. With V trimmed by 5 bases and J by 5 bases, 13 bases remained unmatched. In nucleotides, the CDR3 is TGTGCCAGCAGTGCGACAGGGTCGGGATTCGGAGATACGCAGTATTTT. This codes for CASSATGSGFGDTQYF.

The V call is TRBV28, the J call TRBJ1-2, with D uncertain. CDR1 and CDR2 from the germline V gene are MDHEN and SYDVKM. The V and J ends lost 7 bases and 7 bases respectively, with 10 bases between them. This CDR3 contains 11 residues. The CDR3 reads CASIDGAGYTF. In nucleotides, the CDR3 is TGTGCCAGCATAGATGGAGCTGGCTACACCTTC.

This chain's CDR3 is CASSQWDSSLNTEAFF. The CDR3 DNA follows: TGTGCCAGCAGCCAATGGGACAGCTCCTTGAACACTGAAGCTTTCTTT. The chain carries TRBV3-1 (or the pseudogene TRBV3-2) and TRBJ1-1, with 7 bases matching TRBD1. V trimming: 2 bases; J trimming: 0 bases; junction bases outside the gene matches: 6. The CDR3 totals 16 residues. Per germline, CDR1 LGHDT and CDR2 YNNKEL (reference sequence).

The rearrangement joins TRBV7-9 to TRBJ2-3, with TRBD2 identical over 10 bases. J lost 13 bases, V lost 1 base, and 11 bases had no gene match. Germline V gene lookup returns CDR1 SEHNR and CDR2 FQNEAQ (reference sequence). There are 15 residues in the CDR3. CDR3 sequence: CASSLVGLAGDLKYF. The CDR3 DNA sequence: TGTGCCAGCAGCTTAGTAGGCCTAGCGGGAGATCTGAAGTATTTT.

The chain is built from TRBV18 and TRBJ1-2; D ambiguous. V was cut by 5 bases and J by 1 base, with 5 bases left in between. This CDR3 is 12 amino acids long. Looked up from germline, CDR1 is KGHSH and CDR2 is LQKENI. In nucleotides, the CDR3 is TGTGCCAGCTCAGAGTTTAACTATGGCTACACCTTC. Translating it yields CASSEFNYGYTF.

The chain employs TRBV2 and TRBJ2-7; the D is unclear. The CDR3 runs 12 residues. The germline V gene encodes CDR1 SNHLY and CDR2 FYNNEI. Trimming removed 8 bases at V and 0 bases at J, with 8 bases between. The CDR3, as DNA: TGTGCCAGCCTTCTGAGCTCCTACGAGCAGTACTTC. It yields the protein CASLLSSYEQYF.

The CDR3 sequence: CASSRLGGVSTDTQYF. DNA for the CDR3: TGTGCCAGCAGTCGCCTCGGGGGAGTTAGCACAGATACGCAGTATTTT. This chain uses TRBV2 with TRBJ2-3, with D tentatively TRBD2 (6 bases). This CDR3 has 16 residues. Germline CDR1 SNHLY, CDR2 FYNNEI. The V end lost 5 bases, the J end lost 0 bases, and 15 bases lay between the germline ends.

CDR3 DNA: TGTGCCAGCAGTGAAGCGCAGGGGTTGCCCACCTTC. Its translation is CASSEAQGLPTF. This chain connects TRBV6-1 to TRBJ1-2; weak D call: TRBD1 (6 bases). CDR1 is MNHNS and CDR2 is SASEGT in the germline V gene. Deletions cut 0 bases from V and 13 bases from J, with 12 bases between. The CDR3 contains 12 residues.

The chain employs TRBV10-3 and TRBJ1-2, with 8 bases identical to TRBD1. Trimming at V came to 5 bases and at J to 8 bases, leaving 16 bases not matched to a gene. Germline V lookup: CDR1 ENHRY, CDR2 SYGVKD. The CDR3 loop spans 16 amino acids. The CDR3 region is CAISPQGAAFIGGYTF. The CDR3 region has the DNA TGTGCCATCAGTCCCCAGGGGGCTGCCTTCATTGGCGGCTACACCTTC.

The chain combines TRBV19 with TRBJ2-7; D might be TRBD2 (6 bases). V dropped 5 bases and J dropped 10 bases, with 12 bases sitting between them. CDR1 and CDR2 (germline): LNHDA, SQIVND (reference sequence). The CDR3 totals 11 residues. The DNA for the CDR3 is TGTGCCAGTAGTCCCGGGGAGGTTCAGTACTTC. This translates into CASSPGEVQYF.

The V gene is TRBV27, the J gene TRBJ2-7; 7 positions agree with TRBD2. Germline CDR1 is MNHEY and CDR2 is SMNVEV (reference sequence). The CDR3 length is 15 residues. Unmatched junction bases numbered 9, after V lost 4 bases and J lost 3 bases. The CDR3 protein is CASSSVAGRLYEQYF. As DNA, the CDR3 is TGTGCCAGCAGTTCAGTAGCCGGGAGGCTCTACGAGCAGTACTTC.

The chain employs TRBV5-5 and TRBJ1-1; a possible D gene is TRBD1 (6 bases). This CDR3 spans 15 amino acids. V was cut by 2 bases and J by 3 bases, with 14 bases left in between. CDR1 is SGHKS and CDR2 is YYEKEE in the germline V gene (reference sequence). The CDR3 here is CASSLRTASDTEAFF. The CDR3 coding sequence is TGTGCCAGCAGCTTAAGGACAGCTTCAGACACTGAAGCTTTCTTT.

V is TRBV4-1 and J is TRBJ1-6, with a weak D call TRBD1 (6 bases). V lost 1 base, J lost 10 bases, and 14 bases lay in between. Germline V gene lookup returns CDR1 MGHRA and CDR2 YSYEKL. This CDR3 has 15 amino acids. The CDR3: CASSQGGGARSPLHF. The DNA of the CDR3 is TGCGCCAGCAGCCAAGGAGGGGGGGCAAGGTCACCCCTCCACTTT.

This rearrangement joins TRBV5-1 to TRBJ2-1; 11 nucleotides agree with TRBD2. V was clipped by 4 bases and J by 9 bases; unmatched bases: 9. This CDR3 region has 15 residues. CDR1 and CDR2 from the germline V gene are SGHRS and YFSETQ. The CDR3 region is CASSVLAGEISEQFF. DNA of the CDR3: TGCGCCAGCAGCGTACTAGCGGGAGAGATAAGTGAGCAGTTCTTC.

CDR3 DNA: TGTGCCAGCTCACCATCAGGGAGCCGGAGGGAGAACACTGAAGCTTTCTTT. This encodes CASSPSGSRRENTEAFF. The rearrangement links TRBV18 to TRBJ1-1; a possible D gene is TRBD1 (5 bases). Germline V CDR1 and CDR2: KGHSH, LQKENI. V dropped 2 bases and J dropped 1 base, with 17 bases sitting between them. This CDR3 is built from 17 residues.